These 2 T cell receptor beta chains were sequenced from one sample in a study of blood T cell repertoires in COVID-19. Only in-frame clones appear in the TCRdb table, and some are missing; sequencing was by immunoSEQ multiplex PCR. The sample has roughly 130,000 clones, approximately 87% seen once; the top ten hold 3% to 4%. The sequencing sample was made of peripheral blood. Receptor source: a woman aged 60-75 years with acute or convalescent COVID-19.

J is TRBJ2-1 and V is TRBV29-1; 7 positions agree with TRBD1. This CDR3 region has 11 residues. CDR1 is SQVTM, CDR2 ANQGSEA, per germline. The V gene end was trimmed by 6 bases and the J gene end by 6 bases; junction bases not matched to a gene: 2. The CDR3 loop reads CSVRQGNEQFF. CDR3 DNA: TGCAGCGTAAGACAGGGCAATGAGCAGTTCTTC.

This chain uses TRBV7-8 with TRBJ2-1, with D possibly TRBD2 on 7 matching bases. Germline CDR1 is SGHVS and CDR2 is FQNEAQ. The CDR3 loop spans 17 amino acids. With 1 base removed from V and 3 bases from J, the gap between germline ends came to 16 bases. CDR3 DNA: TGTGCCAGCAGCTTAGTCGGTGGGAGGGGGAACTACAATGAGCAGTTCTTC. This encodes CASSLVGGRGNYNEQFF.